This T cell receptor beta chain is drawn from a study of T-cell memory formation after mild COVID-19. Study-wide context: Largely, TCR clusters stayed within a single donor.

Study-wide findings and caveats: Clones that shrank (day 15 to 85) were balanced CD4/CD8, whereas later expanders leaned CD4+. The finding that pre-infection memory included some responding clones suggested that cross-reactive memory joined. Of the contracting clones, CD4+ ones lay mainly in CM and EM, and CD8+ ones in EMRA.

With 4 bases clipped from V and 7 bases from J, the junction kept 11 bases outside the gene matches. Germline CDR1 and CDR2: SGHRS and YFSETQ. This CDR3 has 17 amino acids. TCRdb reprocessed the 5' RACE reads with MiXCR, giving one entry per CDR3 protein. The sample records fewer than 700,000 distinct CDR3 sequences, about 20% being singletons. A note on this clonotype: Its target is unknown.

The sequenced material came from PBMCs or a T cell subset sorted from them (not recorded which). The source is an adult woman who had mild COVID-19 (a few samples of this study predate the infection). Cell type and time point are not known. The chain recombines TRBV5-1 with TRBJ2-1; TRBD2 matches at 13 bases. CDR3 DNA sequence: TGCGCCAGCAGCCCTGCCCCCGGGACTAGCGGGAATAATGAGCAGTTCTTC. Translated: CASSPAPGTSGNNEQFF. The full variable domain, in which reference TRBV5-1 and TRBJ2-1 provide the parts outside the CDR3, is KAGVTQTPRYLIKTRGQQVTLSCSPISGHRSVSWYQQTPGQGLQFLFEYFSETQRNKGNFPGRFSGRQFSNSRSEMNVSTLELGDSALYLCASSPAPGTSGNNEQFFGPGTRLTVL.